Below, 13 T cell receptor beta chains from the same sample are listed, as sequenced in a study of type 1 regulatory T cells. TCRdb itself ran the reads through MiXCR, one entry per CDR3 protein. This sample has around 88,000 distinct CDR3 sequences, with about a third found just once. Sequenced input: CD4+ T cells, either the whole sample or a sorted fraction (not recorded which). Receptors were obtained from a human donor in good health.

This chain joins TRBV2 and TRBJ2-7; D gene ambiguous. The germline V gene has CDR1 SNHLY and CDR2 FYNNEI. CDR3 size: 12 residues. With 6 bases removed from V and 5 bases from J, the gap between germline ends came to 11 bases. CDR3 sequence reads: CASRLGSNEQYF. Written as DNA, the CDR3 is TGTGCCAGCAGGCTAGGTAGCAACGAGCAGTACTTC.

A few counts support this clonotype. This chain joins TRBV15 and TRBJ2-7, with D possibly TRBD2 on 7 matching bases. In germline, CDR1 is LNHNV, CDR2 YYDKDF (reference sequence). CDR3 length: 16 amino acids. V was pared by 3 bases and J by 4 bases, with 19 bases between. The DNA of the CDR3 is TGTGCCACCAGCAGCGACAGGAGGGAGGGCCAGTACGAGCAGTACTTC. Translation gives CATSSDRREGQYEQYF.

The CDR3 reads CASSQAGRENTEAFF. The CDR3, as DNA: TGTGCCAGCAGCCAAGCTGGCAGGGAGAACACTGAAGCTTTCTTT. V gene TRBV3-1 combines with J gene TRBJ1-1, with a possible D match to TRBD1 (5 bases). The CDR3 has 15 residues. Trimming took 1 base from V and 1 from J, leaving 10 bases between them. Germline CDR1 LGHDT, CDR2 YNNKEL (reference sequence).

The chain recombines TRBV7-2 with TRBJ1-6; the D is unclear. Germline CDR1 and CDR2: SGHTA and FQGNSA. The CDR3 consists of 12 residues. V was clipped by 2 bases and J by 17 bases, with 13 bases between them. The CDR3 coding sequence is TGTGCCAGCAGCTTAAGTAGCTCGAGCTTCCACTTT. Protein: CASSLSSSSFHF.

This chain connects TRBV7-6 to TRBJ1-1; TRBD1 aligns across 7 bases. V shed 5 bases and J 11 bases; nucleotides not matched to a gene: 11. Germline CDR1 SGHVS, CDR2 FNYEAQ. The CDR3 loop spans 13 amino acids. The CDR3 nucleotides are TGTGCCAGCAGCCCGGCACGACAGGGCGGGGCTTTCTTT. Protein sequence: CASSPARQGGAFF.

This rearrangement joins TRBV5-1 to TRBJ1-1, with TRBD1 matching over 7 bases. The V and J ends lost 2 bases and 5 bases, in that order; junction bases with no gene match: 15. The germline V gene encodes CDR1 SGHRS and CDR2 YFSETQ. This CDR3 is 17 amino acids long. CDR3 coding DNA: TGCGCCAGCAGCTTATTCGGCATTGACTCGGGACAGACTGAAGCTTTCTTT. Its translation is CASSLFGIDSGQTEAFF.

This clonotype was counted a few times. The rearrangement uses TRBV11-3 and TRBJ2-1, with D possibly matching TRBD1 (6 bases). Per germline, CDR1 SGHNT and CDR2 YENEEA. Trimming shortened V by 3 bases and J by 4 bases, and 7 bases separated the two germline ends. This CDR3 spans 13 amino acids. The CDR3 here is CASSFDRYNEQFF. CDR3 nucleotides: TGTGCCAGCAGCTTCGACAGGTACAATGAGCAGTTCTTC. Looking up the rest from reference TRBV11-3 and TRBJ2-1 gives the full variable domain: EAGVVQSPRYKIIEKKQPVAFWCNPISGHNTLYWYLQNLGQGPELLIRYENEEAVDDSQLPKDRFSAERLKGVDSTLKIQPAELGDSAVYLCASSFDRYNEQFFGPGTRLTVL.

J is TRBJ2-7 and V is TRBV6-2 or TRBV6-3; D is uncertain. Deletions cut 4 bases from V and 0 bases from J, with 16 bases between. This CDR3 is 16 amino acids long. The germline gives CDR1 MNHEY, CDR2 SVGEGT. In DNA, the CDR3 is TGTGCCAGCAGTTCCACCGCTCAACCTTCCTCCTACGAGCAGTACTTC. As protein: CASSSTAQPSSYEQYF.

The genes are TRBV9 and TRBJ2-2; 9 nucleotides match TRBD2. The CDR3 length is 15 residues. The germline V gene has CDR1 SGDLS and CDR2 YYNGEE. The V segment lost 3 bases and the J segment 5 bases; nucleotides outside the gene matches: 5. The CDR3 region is CASSGLAGVTGELFF. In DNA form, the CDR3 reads TGTGCCAGCAGCGGCTTAGCGGGAGTTACCGGGGAGCTGTTTTTT.

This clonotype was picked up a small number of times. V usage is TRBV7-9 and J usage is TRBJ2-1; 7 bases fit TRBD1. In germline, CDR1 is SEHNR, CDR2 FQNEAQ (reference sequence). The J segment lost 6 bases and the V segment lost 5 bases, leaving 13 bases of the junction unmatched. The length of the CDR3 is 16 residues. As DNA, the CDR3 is TGTGCCAGCAGCACTACGACAGGGAAGGTGGGCAATGAGCAGTTCTTC. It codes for CASSTTTGKVGNEQFF. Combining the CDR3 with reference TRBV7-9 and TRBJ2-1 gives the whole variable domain DTGVSQNPRHKITKRGQNVTFRCDPISEHNRLYWYRQTLGQGPEFLTYFQNEAQLEKSRLLSDRFSAERPKGSFSTLEIQRTEQGDSAMYLCASSTTTGKVGNEQFFGPGTRLTVL.

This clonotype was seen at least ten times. CDR3 bases: TGTGCCACCAGTCAGACCGCCTACAATGAGCAGTTCTTC. Its protein is CATSQTAYNEQFF. This chain joins TRBV15 and TRBJ2-1; D call uncertain. The CDR3 covers 13 residues. Germline V gives CDR1 LNHNV, CDR2 YYDKDF (reference sequence). V was trimmed by 6 bases and J by 2 bases, leaving 8 bases between them.

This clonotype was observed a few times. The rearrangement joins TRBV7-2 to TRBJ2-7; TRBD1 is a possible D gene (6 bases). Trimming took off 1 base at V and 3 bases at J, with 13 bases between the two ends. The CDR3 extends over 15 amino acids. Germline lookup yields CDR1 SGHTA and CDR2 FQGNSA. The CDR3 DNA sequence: TGTGCCAGCAGCTTAGGGGCAGGGGTAGGCTACGAGCAGTACTTC. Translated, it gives CASSLGAGVGYEQYF.

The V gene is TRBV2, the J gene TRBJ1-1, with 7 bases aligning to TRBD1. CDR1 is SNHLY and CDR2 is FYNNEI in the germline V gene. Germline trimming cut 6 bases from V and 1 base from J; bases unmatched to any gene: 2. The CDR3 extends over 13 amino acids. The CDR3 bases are TGTGCCAGCAGGGGACAGCAGAACACTGAAGCTTTCTTT. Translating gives CASRGQQNTEAFF.